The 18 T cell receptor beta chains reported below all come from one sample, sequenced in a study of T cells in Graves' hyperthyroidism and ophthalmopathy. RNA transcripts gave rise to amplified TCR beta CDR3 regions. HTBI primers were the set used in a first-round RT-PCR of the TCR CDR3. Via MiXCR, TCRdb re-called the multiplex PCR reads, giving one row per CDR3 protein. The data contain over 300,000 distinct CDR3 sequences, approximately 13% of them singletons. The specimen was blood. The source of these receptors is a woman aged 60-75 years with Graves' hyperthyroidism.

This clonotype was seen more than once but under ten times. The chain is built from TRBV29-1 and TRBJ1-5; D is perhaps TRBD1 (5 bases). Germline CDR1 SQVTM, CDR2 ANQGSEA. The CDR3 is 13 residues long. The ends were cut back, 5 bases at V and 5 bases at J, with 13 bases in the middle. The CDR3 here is CSVSREKDQPQHF. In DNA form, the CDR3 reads TGCAGCGTTAGCAGGGAGAAGGATCAGCCCCAGCATTTT.

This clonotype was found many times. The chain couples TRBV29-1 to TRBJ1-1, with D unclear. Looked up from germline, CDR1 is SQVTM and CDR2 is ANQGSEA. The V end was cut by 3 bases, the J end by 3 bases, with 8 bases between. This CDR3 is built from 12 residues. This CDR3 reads CSVDRGYTEAFF. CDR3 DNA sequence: TGCAGCGTTGATCGGGGATACACTGAAGCTTTCTTT.

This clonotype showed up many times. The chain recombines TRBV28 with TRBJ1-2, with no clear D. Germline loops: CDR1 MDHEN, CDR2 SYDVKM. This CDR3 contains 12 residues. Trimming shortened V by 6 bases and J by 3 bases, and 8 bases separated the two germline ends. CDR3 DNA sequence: TGTGCCAGCAGCGCCGGGGACTATGGCTACACCTTC. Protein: CASSAGDYGYTF.

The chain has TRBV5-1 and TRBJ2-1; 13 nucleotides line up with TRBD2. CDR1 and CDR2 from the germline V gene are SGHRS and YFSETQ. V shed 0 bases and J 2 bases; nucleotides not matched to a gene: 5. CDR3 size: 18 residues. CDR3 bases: TGCGCCAGCAGCTTGGGTTTCACTAGCGGGAGGGCCTACAATGAGCAGTTCTTC. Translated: CASSLGFTSGRAYNEQFF.

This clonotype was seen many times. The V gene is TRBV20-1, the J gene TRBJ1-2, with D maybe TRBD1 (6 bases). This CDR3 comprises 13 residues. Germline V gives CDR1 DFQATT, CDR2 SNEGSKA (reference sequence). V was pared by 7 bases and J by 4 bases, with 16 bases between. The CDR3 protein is CSVGEGGAYGYTF. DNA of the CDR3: TGCAGTGTGGGTGAGGGGGGCGCCTATGGCTACACCTTC.

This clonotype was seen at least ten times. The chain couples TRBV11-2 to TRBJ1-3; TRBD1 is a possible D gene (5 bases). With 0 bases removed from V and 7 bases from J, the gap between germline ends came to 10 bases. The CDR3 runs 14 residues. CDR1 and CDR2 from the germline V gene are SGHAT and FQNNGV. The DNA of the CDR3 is TGTGCCAGCAGCTTAGAAGGGGAATTTAACACCATATATTTT. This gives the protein CASSLEGEFNTIYF.

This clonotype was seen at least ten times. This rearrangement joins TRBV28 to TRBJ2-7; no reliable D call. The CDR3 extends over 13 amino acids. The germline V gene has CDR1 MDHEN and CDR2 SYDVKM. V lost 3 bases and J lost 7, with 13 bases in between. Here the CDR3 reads CASSLSGPLEQYF. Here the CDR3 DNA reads TGTGCCAGCAGTTTGTCTGGGCCTCTTGAGCAGTACTTC.

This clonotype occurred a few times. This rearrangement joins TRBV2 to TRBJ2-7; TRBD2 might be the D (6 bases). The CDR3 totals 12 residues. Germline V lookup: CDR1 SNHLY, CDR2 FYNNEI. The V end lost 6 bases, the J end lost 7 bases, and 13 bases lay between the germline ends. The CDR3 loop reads CASSVTSLEQYF. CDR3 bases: TGTGCCAGCAGCGTTACTAGCCTGGAGCAGTACTTC.

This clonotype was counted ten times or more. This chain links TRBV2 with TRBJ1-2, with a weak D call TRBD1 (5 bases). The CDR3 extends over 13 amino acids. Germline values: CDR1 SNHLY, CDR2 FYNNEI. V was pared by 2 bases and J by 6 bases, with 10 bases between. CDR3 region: CASSEKGWDGYTF. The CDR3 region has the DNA TGTGCCAGCAGTGAAAAGGGGTGGGATGGCTACACCTTC.

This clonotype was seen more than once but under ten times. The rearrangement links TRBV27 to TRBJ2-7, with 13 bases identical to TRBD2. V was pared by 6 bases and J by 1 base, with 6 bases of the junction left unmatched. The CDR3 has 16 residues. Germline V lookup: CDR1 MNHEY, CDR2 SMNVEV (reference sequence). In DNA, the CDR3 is TGTGCCAGCAGCTTCGGGACTAGCGGGAATTCCTACGAGCAGTACTTC. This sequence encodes CASSFGTSGNSYEQYF.

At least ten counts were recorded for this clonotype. This chain's CDR3 is CASSERMTGWATEAFF. The CDR3 nucleotides read TGTGCCAGCAGTGAAAGGATGACAGGGTGGGCCACTGAAGCTTTCTTT. The V and J genes are TRBV2 and TRBJ1-1, with 7 bases that match TRBD1. The germline V gene has CDR1 SNHLY and CDR2 FYNNEI. After removal of 2 bases from V and 4 bases from J, the junction contained 10 bases not matched to a gene. This CDR3 has 16 residues.

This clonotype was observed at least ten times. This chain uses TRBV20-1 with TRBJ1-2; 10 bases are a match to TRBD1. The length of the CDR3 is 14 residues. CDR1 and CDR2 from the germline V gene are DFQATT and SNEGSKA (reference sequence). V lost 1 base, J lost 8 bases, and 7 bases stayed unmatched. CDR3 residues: CSARGGTGEYGYTF. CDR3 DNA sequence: TGCAGTGCTAGAGGAGGGACAGGGGAGTACGGCTACACCTTC.

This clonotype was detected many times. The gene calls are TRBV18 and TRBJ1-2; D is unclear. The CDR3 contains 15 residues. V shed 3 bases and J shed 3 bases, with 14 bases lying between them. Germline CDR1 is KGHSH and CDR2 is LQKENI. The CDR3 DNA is TGTGCCAGCTCACCGAGGCCGGGTTTGCACTATGGCTACACCTTC. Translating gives CASSPRPGLHYGYTF. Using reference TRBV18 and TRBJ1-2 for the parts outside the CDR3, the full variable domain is NAGVMQNPRHLVRRRGQEARLRCSPMKGHSHVYWYRQLPEEGLKFMVYLQKENIIDESGMPKERFSAEFPKEGPSILRIQQVVRGDSAAYFCASSPRPGLHYGYTFGSGTRLTVV.

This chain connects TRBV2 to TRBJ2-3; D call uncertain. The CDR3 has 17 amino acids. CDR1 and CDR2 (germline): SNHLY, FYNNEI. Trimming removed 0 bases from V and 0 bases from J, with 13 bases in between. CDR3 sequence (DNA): TGTGCCAGCAGTGAAGCGCTGGACGGACCTAGCACAGATACGCAGTATTTT. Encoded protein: CASSEALDGPSTDTQYF.

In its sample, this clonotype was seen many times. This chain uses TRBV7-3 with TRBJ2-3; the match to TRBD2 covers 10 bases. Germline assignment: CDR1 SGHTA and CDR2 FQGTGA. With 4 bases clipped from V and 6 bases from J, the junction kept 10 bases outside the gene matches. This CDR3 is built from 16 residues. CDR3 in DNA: TGTGCCAGCAGCTCCCGGACTAGCGGCCTTGGGGATACGCAGTATTTT. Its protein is CASSSRTSGLGDTQYF.

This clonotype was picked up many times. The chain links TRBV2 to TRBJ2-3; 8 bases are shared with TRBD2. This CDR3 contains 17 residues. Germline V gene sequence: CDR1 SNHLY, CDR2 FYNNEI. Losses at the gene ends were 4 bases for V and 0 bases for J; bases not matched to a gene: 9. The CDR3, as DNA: TGTGCCAGCAGTGGGGGCTCTAGCGGGCCTAGCACAGATACGCAGTATTTT. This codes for CASSGGSSGPSTDTQYF.

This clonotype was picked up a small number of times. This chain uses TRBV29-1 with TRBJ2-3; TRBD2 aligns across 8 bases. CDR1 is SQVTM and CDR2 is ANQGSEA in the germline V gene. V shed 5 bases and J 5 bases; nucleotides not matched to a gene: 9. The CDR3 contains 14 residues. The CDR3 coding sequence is TGCAGCGTTCGAAGGGGACTAGGCGAAGATACGCAGTATTTT. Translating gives CSVRRGLGEDTQYF.

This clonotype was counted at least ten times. CDR3 DNA: TGTGCCAGCAGCTTAGCAGTGTCGCTCGAGACCCAGTACTTC. This gives the protein CASSLAVSLETQYF. The chain has TRBV7-8 and TRBJ2-5; the D is unclear. The V end was cut by 0 bases, the J end by 5 bases, with 10 bases between. Germline V gives CDR1 SGHVS, CDR2 FQNEAQ. The CDR3 sequence is 14 residues long.